Presented here are 9 T cell receptor beta chains from one specimen sequenced in a study of T cells in women clearing cervical HPV infection. Data came from immunoSEQ multiplex PCR; TCRdb stores just in-frame clones and leaves some out. The sample has 30,000 to 45,000 clones; the top ten hold 6.5% to 9%. The sequencing input was blood buffy coat. Every receptor here comes from a woman aged 18 to 69 with a cervical HPV16 infection that either progressed to CIN3+ or cleared (not recorded which).

As for this clone: Sequencing ends 3 residues short of the CDR3 end; the germline J gene provides the rest. V and J are TRBV7-8 and TRBJ1-6, with a weak D call TRBD1 (6 bases). This CDR3 region has 14 residues. The V gene's germline CDR1 is SGHVS and CDR2 FQNEAQ. V dropped 2 bases and J dropped 5 bases, with 7 bases sitting between them. The CDR3: CASSLTGNNSPLHF. The sequenced part of the CDR3 DNA is TGTGCCAGCAGCTTAACAGGGAATAATTCACCC.

In regard to this clone: From the germline J gene comes the end of the CDR3, since the read stops 3 residues before it. The chain carries TRBV18 and TRBJ1-2, with TRBD1 as a possible D gene (6 bases). Germline V CDR1 and CDR2: KGHSH, LQKENI. This CDR3 contains 14 residues. V lost 2 bases to trimming and J lost 3 bases, with 10 bases between them. The sequenced CDR3 bases are TGTGCCAGCTCACCAAAGGGGGAGGACTATGGC. This codes for CASSPKGEDYG. From start to end, the CDR3 is CASSPKGEDYGYTF.

Concerning this clone itself: The CDR3 end is not reached by the read, which stops 3 residues before it; the germline J gene fills it in. V is TRBV5-4 and J is TRBJ1-4; 9 bases match TRBD1. Germline V gene lookup returns CDR1 SGHNT and CDR2 YYREEE (reference sequence). Germline trimming cut 3 bases from V and 6 bases from J; bases unmatched to any gene: 9. CDR3 length: 16 amino acids. CDR3 amino acids: CASSSTTGTGHEKLFF. The sequenced part of the CDR3 DNA is TGTGCCAGCAGCTCAACTACCGGGACAGGGCATGAAAAA.

With respect to this clone: The read terminates 3 residues ahead of where the CDR3 ends, so the germline J gene completes it. This rearrangement joins TRBV2 to TRBJ1-5; weak D call: TRBD1 (5 bases). The V gene's germline CDR1 is SNHLY and CDR2 FYNNEI. Trimming removed 4 bases from V and 4 bases from J, with 8 bases in between. There are 13 residues in the CDR3. The CDR3 reads CASSVQGNQPQHF. Partial CDR3 DNA: TGTGCCAGCAGTGTTCAGGGAAATCAGCCC.

As to this clone: The sequenced fragment ends 3 residues before the CDR3 boundary, so the rest is inferred from the germline J gene. The chain employs TRBV5-1 and TRBJ1-3; D gene unclear. The CDR3 is made up of 16 amino acids. Germline CDR1 and CDR2: SGHRS and YFSETQ. V lost 7 bases and J lost 0, with 17 bases in between. CDR3 sequence: CASGDGPTRSGNTIYF. Partial CDR3 DNA: TGCGCCAGCGGCGACGGCCCGACTCGCTCTGGAAACACC.

As concerns this clone: The read ends 3 residues before the CDR3 terminus; that terminus is restored from the germline J gene. The J gene is TRBJ1-1, the V gene TRBV2, with D perhaps TRBD1 (6 bases). The germline V gene encodes CDR1 SNHLY and CDR2 FYNNEI. The CDR3 is 15 amino acids. V was pared by 6 bases and J by 1 base, with 15 bases between. CDR3 residues: CASRPGGRANTEAFF. The CDR3 bases that were read are TGTGCCAGCAGACCGGGGGGGCGGGCGAACACTGAA.

With respect to this clone: The missing CDR3 end, 3 residues past where the read stops, is filled in from the germline J gene. The rearrangement links TRBV2 to TRBJ1-5; D gene uncertain. The V gene lost 8 bases and the J gene lost 6 bases, with 14 bases spanning the gap. This CDR3 region has 13 residues. Germline V CDR1 and CDR2: SNHLY, FYNNEI. The CDR3 spells CASESPGSQPQHF. The part of the CDR3 DNA that was read is TGTGCCAGCGAATCGCCAGGCAGTCAGCCC.

Points on this clone: The DNA ends 3 residues before the CDR3 does, and the rest of the CDR3 is filled in from the germline J gene. This chain joins TRBV6-1 and TRBJ1-6, with D maybe TRBD1 (6 bases). The V gene lost 1 base and the J gene lost 7 bases, with 14 bases spanning the gap. This CDR3 region has 16 residues. Germline CDR1 reads MNHNS; CDR2 reads SASEGT. CDR3 loop: CASSEGRGQRNSPLHF. The DNA read from the CDR3 is TGTGCCAGCAGTGAAGGGAGAGGACAGCGAAATTCACCC.

Of note for this clone: This same CDR3 is encoded by further DNA sequences in the sample. Here the CDR3 reads CASSPRQGSYEQYF. The covered CDR3 bases are TGTGCCAGCAGCCCGAGACAGGGTTCCTACGAG. The chain couples TRBV7-2 to TRBJ2-7; 7 positions match TRBD1. Coverage ceases 3 residues before the CDR3 finishes, and the germline J gene fills in the end. J lost 1 base, V lost 5 bases, and 5 bases had no gene match. In germline, CDR1 is SGHTA, CDR2 FQGNSA. The CDR3 totals 14 residues.